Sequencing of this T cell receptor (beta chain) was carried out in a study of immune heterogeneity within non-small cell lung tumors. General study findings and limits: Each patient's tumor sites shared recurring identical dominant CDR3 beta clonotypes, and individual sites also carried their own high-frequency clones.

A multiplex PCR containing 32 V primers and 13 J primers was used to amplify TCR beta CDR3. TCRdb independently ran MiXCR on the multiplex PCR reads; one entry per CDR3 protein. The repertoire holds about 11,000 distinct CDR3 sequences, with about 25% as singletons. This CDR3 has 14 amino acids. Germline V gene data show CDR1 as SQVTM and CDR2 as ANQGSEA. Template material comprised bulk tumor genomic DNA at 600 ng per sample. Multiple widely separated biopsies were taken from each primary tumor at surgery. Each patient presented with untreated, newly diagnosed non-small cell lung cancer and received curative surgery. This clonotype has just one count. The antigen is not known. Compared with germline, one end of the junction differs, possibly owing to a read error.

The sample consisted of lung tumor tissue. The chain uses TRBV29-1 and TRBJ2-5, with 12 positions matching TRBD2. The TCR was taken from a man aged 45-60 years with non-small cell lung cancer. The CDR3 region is CSVEGTSGQETQYF. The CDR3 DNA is TGCAGCGTCGAAGGGACTAGCGGGCAAGAGACCCAGTACTTC.